The 5 T cell receptor beta chains in this list originate from one sample, sequenced in a study of blood T cells in healthy people across ages. Sample-barcoded 5' priming and a J-beta primer mix drove a second PCR of roughly 6 to 12 cycles. TCRdb reanalysed the 5' RACE reads using MiXCR and keeps one entry per CDR3 protein. The sample holds hundreds of thousands of distinct CDR3 sequences, 45% to 60% seen once. Sequencing was carried out using blood. The receptors come from a woman of 80 years or more in good health.

This sequence joins TRBV20-1 and TRBJ1-6; possibly TRBD1 for D (6 bases). From germline, CDR1 is DFQATT and CDR2 SNEGSKA (reference sequence). This CDR3 is 17 amino acids long. V was cut by 0 bases and J by 0 bases, with 12 bases left in between. In nucleotides, the CDR3 is TGCAGTGCTAGAGATCCGGGGACACTCTCCTATAATTCACCCCTCCACTTT. Protein sequence: CSARDPGTLSYNSPLHF.

This clonotype was counted ten times or more. The rearrangement joins TRBV7-9 to TRBJ2-5; D ambiguous. Germline V gives CDR1 SEHNR, CDR2 FQNEAQ (reference sequence). The CDR3 consists of 13 residues. With 5 bases removed from V and 4 bases from J, the gap between germline ends came to 11 bases. CDR3 loop: CASSGLGLETQYF. CDR3 coding DNA: TGTGCCAGCAGCGGTCTAGGGTTAGAGACCCAGTACTTC.

The gene calls are TRBV4-2 and TRBJ1-1; no firm D call. Trimming left V 1 base short and J 8 bases short, with 8 bases between. CDR3 length: 12 amino acids. Germline CDR1 and CDR2: LGHNA and YNFKEQ. CDR3 residues: CASSQVGVEAFF. For the CDR3, the DNA is TGTGCCAGCAGCCAAGTCGGGGTCGAAGCTTTCTTT.

The CDR3 is CASSLGAGYNSPLHF. In DNA, the CDR3 is TGTGCCAGCAGTTTAGGTGCAGGTTATAATTCACCCCTCCACTTT. The J gene is TRBJ1-6, the V gene TRBV12-3 or TRBV12-4; D gene uncertain. V lost 1 base to trimming and J lost 4 bases, with 8 bases between them. CDR3 length: 15 amino acids.

This clonotype showed up many times. V usage is TRBV5-1 and J usage is TRBJ2-1; a weak D match, TRBD1 (6 bases). The length of the CDR3 is 15 residues. V was cut by 2 bases and J by 0 bases, with 9 bases left in between. Germline lookup yields CDR1 SGHRS and CDR2 YFSETQ. The CDR3 reads CASSLGGSSYNEQFF. DNA of the CDR3: TGCGCCAGCAGCTTAGGGGGAAGCTCCTACAATGAGCAGTTCTTC. The full variable domain, in which reference TRBV5-1 and TRBJ2-1 provide the parts outside the CDR3, is KAGVTQTPRYLIKTRGQQVTLSCSPISGHRSVSWYQQTPGQGLQFLFEYFSETQRNKGNFPGRFSGRQFSNSRSEMNVSTLELGDSALYLCASSLGGSSYNEQFFGPGTRLTVL.